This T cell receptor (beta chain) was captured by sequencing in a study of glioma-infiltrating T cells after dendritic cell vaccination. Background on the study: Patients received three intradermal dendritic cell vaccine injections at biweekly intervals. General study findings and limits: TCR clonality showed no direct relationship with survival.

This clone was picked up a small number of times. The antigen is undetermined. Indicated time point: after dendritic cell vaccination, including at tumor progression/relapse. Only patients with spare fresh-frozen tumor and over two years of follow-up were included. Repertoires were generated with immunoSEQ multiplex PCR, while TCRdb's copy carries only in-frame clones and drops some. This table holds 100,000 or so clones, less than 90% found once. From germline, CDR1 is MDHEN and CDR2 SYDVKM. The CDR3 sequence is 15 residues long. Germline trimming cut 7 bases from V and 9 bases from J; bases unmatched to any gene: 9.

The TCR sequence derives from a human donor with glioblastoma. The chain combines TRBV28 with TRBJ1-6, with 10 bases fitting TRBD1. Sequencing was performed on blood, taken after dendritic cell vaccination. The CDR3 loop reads CASKDRGIKFSPLHF. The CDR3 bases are TGTGCCAGCAAGGACAGGGGGATCAAATTTTCACCCCTCCACTTT.